One and the same sample provided the 21 T cell receptor beta chains below, sequenced in a study of blood T cell repertoires in COVID-19. TCRdb's copy holds only in-frame clones and misses some; the assay was immunoSEQ multiplex PCR. This table holds 85,000 to 130,000 clones, approximately 84% found once. Sequenced material: peripheral blood. The receptors stem from a man in his 60s with acute or convalescent COVID-19.

This chain joins TRBV11-3 and TRBJ2-1; TRBD2 matches at 8 bases. The ends lost 3 bases at V and 4 bases at J; junction bases unmatched: 5. The CDR3 is made up of 15 amino acids. Germline V gene sequence: CDR1 SGHNT, CDR2 YENEEA. The CDR3 loop reads CASSFQLAAYNEQFF. The DNA for the CDR3 is TGTGCCAGCAGCTTCCAACTAGCGGCATACAATGAGCAGTTCTTC.

The rearrangement joins TRBV20-1 to TRBJ2-5; 7 positions match TRBD1. Germline lookup yields CDR1 DFQATT and CDR2 SNEGSKA (reference sequence). This CDR3 contains 15 residues. The junction had 8 bases not matched to a gene; V was cut back by 3 bases and J by 1 base. The CDR3 sequence is CSASGSNRGQETQYF. The CDR3 DNA reads as TGCAGTGCTAGTGGTTCCAACAGGGGCCAAGAGACCCAGTACTTC.

The chain couples TRBV27 to TRBJ1-2, with 9 bases identical to TRBD1. The junction had 12 bases not matched to a gene; V was cut back by 8 bases and J by 8 bases. CDR1 is MNHEY and CDR2 is SMNVEV in the germline V gene (reference sequence). This CDR3 comprises 14 residues. The CDR3 region is CASAGQGISHGYTF. DNA for the CDR3: TGTGCCAGCGCTGGACAGGGGATTTCGCACGGCTACACCTTC.

The chain is built from TRBV24-1 and TRBJ2-1; the D gene is possibly TRBD2 (5 bases). The CDR3 loop spans 11 amino acids. Germline V gene data show CDR1 as KGHDR and CDR2 as SFDVKD. Trimming shortened V by 3 bases and J by 9 bases, and 5 bases separated the two germline ends. The CDR3: CATSDRGEQFF. Written as DNA, the CDR3 is TGTGCCACCAGTGATCGGGGTGAGCAGTTCTTC.

The rearrangement uses TRBV2 and TRBJ1-1, with no clear D. Trimming removed 2 bases from V and 2 bases from J, with 12 bases in between. The germline CDR1 and CDR2 sequences are SNHLY and FYNNEI. This CDR3 is built from 15 residues. CDR3 sequence reads: CASSEQVSGNTEAFF. The CDR3 DNA follows: TGTGCCAGCAGTGAACAGGTGTCGGGAAACACTGAAGCTTTCTTT.

The V and J genes are TRBV7-2 and TRBJ1-5; no reliable D call. In germline, CDR1 is SGHTA, CDR2 FQGNSA. The V end lost 1 base, the J end lost 0 bases, and 7 bases lay between the germline ends. The CDR3 contains 15 residues. The CDR3 loop reads CASSLVADSNQPQHF. As DNA, the CDR3 is TGTGCCAGCAGCTTAGTCGCGGATAGCAATCAGCCCCAGCATTTT.

The J gene is TRBJ2-1, the V gene TRBV9, with TRBD2 matching 15 bases. Germline CDR1 SGDLS, CDR2 YYNGEE. The CDR3 covers 17 residues. The V and J ends lost 5 bases and 7 bases, in that order; junction bases with no gene match: 10. CDR3 protein: CASSLGLAGGPGNEQFF. In DNA, the CDR3 is TGTGCCAGCAGTCTCGGACTAGCGGGAGGGCCGGGTAATGAGCAGTTCTTC.

The genes are TRBV28 and TRBJ2-7, with D possibly matching TRBD1 (7 bases). Germline assignment: CDR1 MDHEN and CDR2 SYDVKM. The CDR3 covers 16 residues. V was shortened by 3 bases and J by 6 bases, with 21 bases between the two germline ends. The CDR3 coding sequence is TGTGCCAGCAGTTTGAACCCCTTGGCAGGGGGACTCGAGCAGTACTTC. Translation: CASSLNPLAGGLEQYF.

This clone has a handful of counts. In nucleotides, the CDR3 is TGTGCCAGCAGCCAAGTGGGACAGCTTATCGGGGAGCTGTTTTTT. This gives the protein CASSQVGQLIGELFF. The V call is TRBV7-9, the J call TRBJ2-2; 7 positions agree with TRBD1. Germline CDR1 is SEHNR and CDR2 is FQNEAQ (reference sequence). V trimming: 5 bases; J trimming: 7 bases; junction bases outside the gene matches: 10. The CDR3 is 15 amino acids.

The chain employs TRBV18 and TRBJ2-7; possibly TRBD1 for D (5 bases). CDR3 length: 13 amino acids. Germline values: CDR1 KGHSH, CDR2 LQKENI. Trimming stripped 4 bases from V and 2 bases from J, with 9 bases between. In DNA form, the CDR3 reads TGTGCCAGCTCACTCCGACAGACCTACGAGCAGTACGTC. As protein: CASSLRQTYEQYV.

This clone is a singleton in its sample. The chain joins TRBV6-6 to TRBJ2-7; TRBD2 might be the D (5 bases). V lost 5 bases and J 2 bases, leaving 22 bases between the germline ends. This CDR3 spans 17 amino acids. Germline V gene lookup returns CDR1 MNHNY and CDR2 SVGAGI (reference sequence). The CDR3 spells CASSRGEYTDTTYEQYF. CDR3 in DNA: TGTGCCAGCAGTCGTGGGGAGTACACAGATACGACCTACGAGCAGTACTTC.

The chain uses TRBV11-3 and TRBJ2-2; 8 nucleotides line up with TRBD2. This CDR3 contains 14 residues. The germline V gene has CDR1 SGHNT and CDR2 YENEEA. Germline trimming cut 5 bases from V and 4 bases from J; bases unmatched to any gene: 3. In DNA form, the CDR3 reads TGTGCCAGCAGCGTCACTAGCGGCACCGGGGAGCTGTTTTTT. This encodes CASSVTSGTGELFF.

This sequence joins TRBV2 and TRBJ2-1; a possible D gene is TRBD2 (5 bases). This CDR3 is built from 14 residues. Germline CDR1 SNHLY, CDR2 FYNNEI. V dropped 4 bases and J dropped 4 bases, with 11 bases sitting between them. CDR3 nucleotides: TGTGCCAGCAGTGCCTGGACTTCGTACAATGAGCAGTTCTTC. Its translation: CASSAWTSYNEQFF.

The V call is TRBV3-1 (or the pseudogene TRBV3-2), the J call TRBJ2-3; TRBD2 agrees at 9 bases. The germline V gene has CDR1 LGHDT and CDR2 YNNKEL (reference sequence). CDR3 length: 18 residues. The V segment lost 4 bases and the J segment 6 bases; nucleotides outside the gene matches: 17. The CDR3 region has the DNA TGTGCCAGCAGCCCAAAAGGGTCAGCTAGCGGGAATGGCGATACGCAGTATTTT. It specifies CASSPKGSASGNGDTQYF.

The J gene is TRBJ1-4, the V gene TRBV18, with TRBD1 identical over 9 bases. The CDR3 runs 14 residues. CDR1 is KGHSH and CDR2 is LQKENI in the germline V gene. The trim removed 5 bases at V and 2 bases at J, leaving 0 bases unmatched. This CDR3 reads CASSTGGTNEKLFF. Here the CDR3 DNA reads TGTGCCAGCTCAACAGGGGGCACTAATGAAAAACTGTTTTTT.

The chain employs TRBV24-1 and TRBJ1-5; TRBD1 aligns across 8 bases. CDR3 size: 15 residues. J was trimmed by 4 bases and V by 5 bases; bases with no gene match: 6. CDR1 KGHDR and CDR2 SFDVKD come from the germline V gene. The CDR3: CATSGLGQGNQPQHF. The CDR3 DNA sequence: TGTGCCACCAGTGGCCTCGGACAGGGAAATCAGCCCCAGCATTTT.

The chain combines TRBV4-1 with TRBJ2-5; D not certain. Trimming left V 4 bases short and J 5 bases short, with 14 bases between. Germline assignment: CDR1 MGHRA and CDR2 YSYEKL. The CDR3 totals 14 residues. The CDR3 nucleotides read TGCGCCAGCAGCCGACAAAGGTCTCAGGAGACCCAGTACTTC. It specifies CASSRQRSQETQYF.

The chain uses TRBV28 and TRBJ2-7; 9 positions agree with TRBD2. The germline CDR1 and CDR2 sequences are MDHEN and SYDVKM. CDR3 length: 19 residues. V shed 6 bases and J 0 bases; nucleotides not matched to a gene: 18. This CDR3 reads CASSQVAGATPLNSYEQYF. In DNA, the CDR3 is TGTGCCAGCAGCCAAGTAGCGGGAGCCACCCCCCTCAACTCCTACGAGCAGTACTTC.

The chain couples TRBV7-2 to TRBJ2-1; 8 bases match TRBD2. V lost 6 bases, J lost 0 bases, and 4 bases stayed unmatched. Germline V gene sequence: CDR1 SGHTA, CDR2 FQGNSA. The CDR3 totals 15 residues. The CDR3 is CASSISGSSYNEQFF. The CDR3 region has the DNA TGTGCCAGCAGTATAAGCGGGAGCTCCTACAATGAGCAGTTCTTC.

The chain recombines TRBV19 with TRBJ1-2; tentative D call: TRBD1 (6 bases). This CDR3 spans 15 amino acids. The germline V gene encodes CDR1 LNHDA and CDR2 SQIVND (reference sequence). The V and J ends lost 6 bases and 5 bases respectively, with 19 bases between them. DNA of the CDR3: TGTGCCAGTAGACCAGAATGGACAGAATCTTATGGCTACACCTTC. This sequence encodes CASRPEWTESYGYTF.

This clone has a single count. The V and J genes are TRBV18 and TRBJ2-7, with TRBD2 matching over 9 bases. CDR3 length equals 19 residues. Looked up from germline, CDR1 is KGHSH and CDR2 is LQKENI. V trimming: 3 bases; J trimming: 5 bases; junction bases outside the gene matches: 20. For the CDR3, the DNA is TGTGCCAGCTCACCCCCCGGGGTAGCGGGAGCCCTTAATGTCGACGAGCAGTACTTC. As protein: CASSPPGVAGALNVDEQYF.